A single sample gave rise to the 14 T cell receptor beta chains below, sequenced in a study of blood T cell repertoires in COVID-19. Measured with immunoSEQ multiplex PCR; TCRdb has only the in-frame clones, and not every one. The data show around 140,000 clones, over 80% seen once. Material for sequencing was peripheral blood. These receptors were obtained from a woman in her forties or fifties with acute or convalescent COVID-19.

The gene calls are TRBV9 and TRBJ1-4; possible D gene TRBD1, 5 bases. The germline CDR1 and CDR2 sequences are SGDLS and YYNGEE. This CDR3 has 15 residues. With 2 bases removed from V and 5 bases from J, the gap between germline ends came to 13 bases. The CDR3 loop is CASSVGRGGNEKLFF. CDR3 DNA sequence: TGTGCCAGCAGCGTCGGGAGGGGTGGGAATGAAAAACTGTTTTTT. Using reference TRBV9 and TRBJ1-4 for the parts outside the CDR3, the full variable domain is DSGVTQTPKHLITATGQRVTLRCSPRSGDLSVYWYQQSLDQGLQFLIQYYNGEERAKGNILERFSAQQFPDLHSELNLSSLELGDSALYFCASSVGRGGNEKLFFGSGTQLSVL.

The rearrangement links TRBV7-8 to TRBJ1-4, with a weak D call TRBD1 (5 bases). V lost 5 bases to trimming and J lost 0 bases, with 7 bases between them. Germline V gives CDR1 SGHVS, CDR2 FQNEAQ. The CDR3 contains 14 residues. The CDR3 nucleotides read TGTGCCAGCAGCCAGACAGCAACTAATGAAAAACTGTTTTTT. Its translation: CASSQTATNEKLFF.

The rearrangement links TRBV15 to TRBJ2-7; D unclear. Germline CDR1 and CDR2: LNHNV and YYDKDF (reference sequence). V dropped 0 bases and J dropped 5 bases, with 8 bases sitting between them. The CDR3 extends over 13 amino acids. DNA for the CDR3: TGTGCCACCAGCAGAGATCGCCCGGACGAGCAGTACTTC. Its protein product is CATSRDRPDEQYF.

The chain combines TRBV6-1 with TRBJ2-2, with TRBD1 as a possible D gene (5 bases). The V end was cut by 3 bases, the J end by 6 bases, with 14 bases between. The CDR3 sequence is 15 residues long. CDR1 MNHNS and CDR2 SASEGT come from the germline V gene. This CDR3 is CASSETQGYAGELFF. As DNA, the CDR3 is TGTGCCAGCAGTGAGACCCAGGGTTACGCCGGGGAGCTGTTTTTT.

The chain recombines TRBV11-2 with TRBJ2-1; D is unclear. V was pared by 0 bases and J by 6 bases, with 18 bases between. Germline values: CDR1 SGHAT, CDR2 FQNNGV. CDR3 length equals 17 residues. CDR3 in DNA: TGTGCCAGCAGCTTAGACAGACTGAATGCTTTAATCAATGAGCAGTTCTTC. Amino acid sequence: CASSLDRLNALINEQFF.

J is TRBJ1-2 and V is TRBV5-8; a possible D gene is TRBD1 (6 bases). V lost 5 bases and J lost 2, with 16 bases in between. The germline gives CDR1 SGHTS, CDR2 YDEGEE. The CDR3 spans 15 residues. The CDR3 sequence: CASRSWDMSNYGYTF. The CDR3 DNA follows: TGTGCCAGCAGGTCTTGGGACATGTCCAACTATGGCTACACCTTC.

The gene calls are TRBV6-5 and TRBJ1-4, with D maybe TRBD1 (5 bases). Germline CDR1 MNHEY, CDR2 SVGAGI. The CDR3 has 15 residues. V lost 0 bases and J 3 bases, leaving 8 bases between the germline ends. Here the CDR3 reads CASSYSKGANEKLFF. The DNA for the CDR3 is TGTGCCAGCAGTTACTCGAAAGGGGCTAATGAAAAACTGTTTTTT.

The chain has TRBV6-5 and TRBJ1-1, with D perhaps TRBD1 (5 bases). Between the trimmed V and J ends, which lost 5 bases and 3 bases, there was a span of 13 bases. The germline V gene has CDR1 MNHEY and CDR2 SVGAGI. CDR3 size: 14 residues. The CDR3 region is CASSPIPGHTEAFF. Here the CDR3 DNA reads TGTGCCAGCAGTCCTATTCCAGGGCACACTGAAGCTTTCTTT.

Worth noting for this clone: The same CDR3 is also encoded by other DNA sequences in this sample. In nucleotides, the CDR3 is TGTGCCAGCAGCGCCGGGACAGTCTATGGCTACACCTTC. Residues: CASSAGTVYGYTF. The chain combines TRBV9 with TRBJ1-2; 7 positions match TRBD1. Trimming took 3 bases from V and 4 from J; bases not matched to a gene: 3. Germline V CDR1 and CDR2: SGDLS, YYNGEE. CDR3 length: 13 amino acids. The whole variable domain, filled in from reference TRBV9 and TRBJ1-2, reads DSGVTQTPKHLITATGQRVTLRCSPRSGDLSVYWYQQSLDQGLQFLIQYYNGEERAKGNILERFSAQQFPDLHSELNLSSLELGDSALYFCASSAGTVYGYTFGSGTRLTVV.

This chain connects TRBV9 to TRBJ2-1; TRBD1 agrees at 7 bases. Germline V gene data show CDR1 as SGDLS and CDR2 as YYNGEE. The length of the CDR3 is 15 residues. V lost 3 bases, J lost 2 bases, and 5 bases stayed unmatched. CDR3 nucleotides: TGTGCCAGCAGCGCAAGACAGGGCCCCTACAATGAGCAGTTCTTC. Translating it yields CASSARQGPYNEQFF.

This sequence joins TRBV7-3 and TRBJ2-2, with TRBD2 matching 7 bases. Per the germline V gene, CDR1 is SGHTA and CDR2 is FQGTGA. The CDR3 covers 17 residues. The junction had 9 bases not matched to a gene; V was cut back by 0 bases and J by 5 bases. CDR3 coding DNA: TGTGCCAGCAGCTTAACACCTCGGACTAGTGGGACCGGGGAGCTGTTTTTT. It translates to CASSLTPRTSGTGELFF.

This chain joins TRBV15 and TRBJ1-3; D is uncertain. CDR3 size: 13 residues. In germline, CDR1 is LNHNV, CDR2 YYDKDF (reference sequence). The V end lost 8 bases, the J end lost 4 bases, and 12 bases lay between the germline ends. In DNA, the CDR3 is TGTGCCACCCGCGGACTGGGAGGAAACACCATATATTTT. Amino acids: CATRGLGGNTIYF.

This rearrangement joins TRBV4-2 to TRBJ2-7, with 14 positions matching TRBD2. Trimming cost V 4 bases and J 3 bases; bases outside gene matches: 11. Germline CDR1 is LGHNA and CDR2 is YNFKEQ. This CDR3 has 18 amino acids. CDR3 bases: TGTGCCAGCAGCCGGAGTTCCGGGACTAGCGGGAGCCACTACGAGCAGTACTTC. Residues: CASSRSSGTSGSHYEQYF.

The chain has TRBV7-9 and TRBJ2-7; 16 bases map to TRBD2. The CDR3 extends over 17 amino acids. CDR1 and CDR2 (germline): SEHNR, FQNEAQ (reference sequence). V lost 5 bases and J lost 3; bases outside the gene matches: 7. CDR3 residues: CASSSLGLAGGFYEQYF. The CDR3 region has the DNA TGTGCCAGCAGCAGCCTGGGACTAGCGGGAGGGTTCTACGAGCAGTACTTC.